This T cell receptor (beta chain) originates from a study of T cells in Graves' hyperthyroidism and ophthalmopathy. Lactation, pregnancy, other autoimmune disease or uncontrolled infection led to exclusion of patients. Points from the study as a whole: Also found in blood were most expanded thyroid clonotypes above 0.001.

The V end lost 5 bases, the J end lost 4 bases, and 11 bases lay between the germline ends. Germline CDR1 reads SGHTA; CDR2 reads FQGNSA. The CDR3 length is 14 residues. This clonotype turned up a few times. No antigen is known for it. Researchers took RNA transcripts and amplified the TCR beta CDR3 regions from them. Researchers ran a first-round RT-PCR on the TCR CDR3 using the HTBI primer set. TCRdb called the multiplex PCR reads again in MiXCR, with one record for every CDR3 protein. The table shows about 560,000 distinct CDR3 sequences, with 35% to 55% occurring only once. This receptor was taken from a woman in her late teens or twenties with Graves' hyperthyroidism. The V and J genes are TRBV7-2 and TRBJ2-2; D assignment may be TRBD1 or TRBD2 (5 bases each). The sequencing sample was made of peripheral blood or thyroid tissue (not recorded which). For the CDR3, the DNA is TGTGCCAGCAGCCTGGGACCGAGCACCGGGGAGCTGTTTTTT. Amino acids: CASSLGPSTGELFF. The variable domain in full, completed from reference TRBV7-2 and TRBJ2-2, reads GAGVSQSPSNKVTEKGKDVELRCDPISGHTALYWYRQSLGQGLEFLIYFQGNSAPDKSGLPSDRFSAERTGGSVSTLTIQRTQQEDSAVYLCASSLGPSTGELFFGEGSRLTVL.